What follows are 21 T cell receptor beta chains derived from one specimen sequenced in a study of T cells in Graves' hyperthyroidism and ophthalmopathy (dated by TCRdb to the late 2010s). Libraries were prepared through multiplex PCR. The instrument was an Illumina HiSeq 2000. TCR beta CDR3 regions were amplified from RNA transcripts. For the first round of RT-PCR on the TCR CDR3, the HTBI primer set was used together with the Qiagen OneStep RT-PCR kit. TCRdb trimmed public reads at Q25 via fastp, called clones via MiXCR and kept in-frame beta chains. Records with the same CDR3 protein are collapsed into one entry carrying the most frequent genes and DNA. In all, the sample holds 500,000 to 550,000 distinct CDR3 sequences, and 20% of those were seen once. The ten largest clonotypes hold approximately 25% of the sample. Material for sequencing was blood. Source of these receptors: a man aged 18 to 29 with Graves' hyperthyroidism.

The V and J genes are TRBV2 and TRBJ2-7; 10 positions agree with TRBD2. CDR3 size: 18 residues. The ends lost 3 bases at V and 4 bases at J; junction bases unmatched: 15. From germline, CDR1 is SNHLY and CDR2 FYNNEI. The CDR3 loop is CASSEARQLAGRWYEQYF. The DNA for the CDR3 is TGTGCCAGCAGTGAGGCCCGCCAACTAGCGGGGAGGTGGTACGAGCAGTACTTC.

This clonotype was picked up many times. The gene calls are TRBV12-5 and TRBJ1-1; D call uncertain. The germline V and J ends were trimmed by 0 bases and 0 bases, with 11 bases remaining between them. Germline V gene sequence: CDR1 LGHNT, CDR2 FRNRAP. This CDR3 is built from 16 residues. In nucleotides, the CDR3 is TGTGCTAGTGGTTTGGTACCCGAGAAAATGAACACTGAAGCTTTCTTT. Translation gives CASGLVPEKMNTEAFF. The full variable domain, with the rest looked up from reference TRBV12-5 and TRBJ1-1, is DARVTQTPRHKVTEMGQEVTMRCQPILGHNTVFWYRQTMMQGLELLAYFRNRAPLDDSGMPKDRFSAEMPDATLATLKIQPSEPRDSAVYFCASGLVPEKMNTEAFFGQGTRLTVV.

This clonotype was observed at least ten times. The CDR3 region has the DNA TGTGCCAGCAGCCCTCTAAAGGAGGGCAGGGAGCAGTACTTC. It yields the protein CASSPLKEGREQYF. This rearrangement joins TRBV11-2 to TRBJ2-7, with D perhaps matching TRBD2 (6 bases). The ends were cut back, 5 bases at V and 7 bases at J, with 18 bases in the middle. CDR1 and CDR2 from the germline V gene are SGHAT and FQNNGV. This CDR3 is 14 amino acids long.

This clonotype was observed many times. J is TRBJ1-2 and V is TRBV2; maybe TRBD1 (5 bases). CDR3 size: 15 residues. Per the germline V gene, CDR1 is SNHLY and CDR2 is FYNNEI. V lost 6 bases and J 3 bases, leaving 17 bases between the germline ends. This chain's CDR3 is CASRQEGTPHYGYTF. The CDR3 DNA follows: TGTGCCAGCAGGCAGGAGGGGACCCCTCACTATGGCTACACCTTC.

The J gene is TRBJ1-1, the V gene TRBV27; D gene uncertain. CDR3 length: 14 residues. Looked up from germline, CDR1 is MNHEY and CDR2 is SMNVEV (reference sequence). Trimming removed 2 bases from V and 3 bases from J, with 10 bases in between. The CDR3 loop is CASSLTPRDTEAFF. In nucleotides, the CDR3 is TGTGCCAGCAGTTTAACCCCGCGGGACACTGAAGCTTTCTTT.

This clonotype came up many times. The CDR3 DNA is TGTGCCAGCAGCTTAAGGGGGGAATCTGGGTACGAGCAGTACTTC. It specifies CASSLRGESGYEQYF. This rearrangement joins TRBV7-8 to TRBJ2-7; D may correspond to TRBD1 or TRBD2 (6 bases each). Trimming shortened V by 2 bases and J by 4 bases, and 15 bases separated the two germline ends. There are 15 residues in the CDR3. CDR1 and CDR2 from the germline V gene are SGHVS and FQNEAQ.

The chain uses TRBV2 and TRBJ1-1; D unclear. V shed 6 bases and J shed 1 base, with 9 bases lying between them. The CDR3 is 13 residues long. Germline loops: CDR1 SNHLY, CDR2 FYNNEI. The CDR3 is CASRDGWNTEAFF. CDR3 DNA sequence: TGTGCCAGCAGGGATGGATGGAACACTGAAGCTTTCTTT.

This clonotype has ten or more counts. This chain connects TRBV20-1 to TRBJ2-4; maybe TRBD1 (6 bases). V gave up 5 bases and J gave up 0 bases, with 11 bases separating them. Germline CDR1 DFQATT, CDR2 SNEGSKA (reference sequence). The CDR3 loop spans 14 amino acids. CDR3 in amino acids: CSAPGHPAKNIQYF. The DNA for the CDR3 is TGCAGTGCTCCGGGACACCCAGCCAAAAACATTCAGTACTTC.

The J gene is TRBJ2-7, the V gene TRBV11-2, with TRBD1 identical over 9 bases. Germline V gene sequence: CDR1 SGHAT, CDR2 FQNNGV. The CDR3 runs to 13 residues. The V and J ends lost 5 bases and 7 bases, in that order; junction bases with no gene match: 6. The CDR3 sequence is CASSGDREWEQYF. The CDR3 region has the DNA TGTGCCAGCAGCGGGGACAGGGAATGGGAGCAGTACTTC.

Many counts were recorded for this clonotype. The rearrangement links TRBV9 to TRBJ1-1; a possible D gene is TRBD1 (5 bases). The CDR3 totals 16 residues. Germline assignment: CDR1 SGDLS and CDR2 YYNGEE. The V end lost 0 bases, the J end lost 2 bases, and 14 bases lay between the germline ends. CDR3 in DNA: TGTGCCAGCAGCGTAGGACCAGGGCCCCCTAACACTGAAGCTTTCTTT. Encoded protein: CASSVGPGPPNTEAFF.

This chain uses TRBV19 with TRBJ1-5, with D perhaps matching TRBD1 (6 bases). CDR1 LNHDA and CDR2 SQIVND come from the germline V gene (reference sequence). Deletions cut 9 bases from V and 4 bases from J, with 13 bases between. This CDR3 has 13 residues. CDR3 in DNA: TGTGCCAGCCAGGACCAGGGGAATCAGCCCCAGCATTTT. This gives the protein CASQDQGNQPQHF.

This clonotype was counted ten times or more. The chain recombines TRBV6-2 or TRBV6-3 with TRBJ2-7; the D call may be TRBD1 or TRBD2 (5 bases each). The germline CDR1 and CDR2 sequences are MNHEY and SVGEGT. Trimming shortened V by 6 bases and J by 3 bases, and 15 bases separated the two germline ends. The length of the CDR3 is 14 residues. The CDR3 here is CASRRDGTYYEQYF. The CDR3 DNA is TGTGCCAGCAGGAGGGACGGGACCTACTACGAGCAGTACTTC.

The chain recombines TRBV29-1 with TRBJ1-3, with 7 bases identical to TRBD1. The CDR3 has 13 residues. Looked up from germline, CDR1 is SQVTM and CDR2 is ANQGSEA. With 7 bases clipped from V and 4 bases from J, the junction kept 7 bases outside the gene matches. CDR3 in amino acids: CSATTGPGNTIYF. CDR3 coding DNA: TGCAGCGCCACGACAGGGCCGGGAAACACCATATATTTT.

The sample holds a few counts of this clonotype. This sequence joins TRBV7-2 and TRBJ2-5; 9 bases match TRBD2. CDR1 and CDR2 from the germline V gene are SGHTA and FQGNSA. The trim removed 5 bases at V and 5 bases at J, leaving 9 bases unmatched. This CDR3 has 15 amino acids. CDR3 protein: CASSRSWAGGETQYF. Written as DNA, the CDR3 is TGTGCCAGCAGCCGCTCTTGGGCGGGGGGGGAGACCCAGTACTTC.

The V gene is TRBV28, the J gene TRBJ2-5; D perhaps matches TRBD2 (8 bases). Germline loops: CDR1 MDHEN, CDR2 SYDVKM. V shed 3 bases and J shed 5 bases, with 16 bases lying between them. This CDR3 comprises 15 residues. CDR3 region: CASSLGTAGEETQYF. In nucleotides, the CDR3 is TGTGCCAGCAGTTTGGGGACAGCGGGGGAGGAGACCCAGTACTTC.

This chain joins TRBV12-3 or TRBV12-4 and TRBJ1-1; D is ambiguous. CDR3 length: 12 residues. V was pared by 1 base and J by 8 bases, with 8 bases between. CDR3 protein: CASSLEASEAFF. CDR3 bases: TGTGCCAGCAGTTTAGAAGCGTCGGAAGCTTTCTTT.

This clonotype was picked up many times. The chain employs TRBV28 and TRBJ2-7, with no clear D. The V gene's germline CDR1 is MDHEN and CDR2 SYDVKM. Trimming left V 3 bases short and J 1 base short, with 16 bases between. The CDR3 runs 16 residues. As DNA, the CDR3 is TGTGCCAGCAGTTTCTCGGGCTCAAGGTTGTCCTACGAGCAGTACTTC. This translates into CASSFSGSRLSYEQYF.

This clonotype has at least ten counts. In DNA form, the CDR3 reads TGTGCCAGCAGTCCACAGGGGATGGGCTATGGCTACACCTTC. It is translated as CASSPQGMGYGYTF. The chain recombines TRBV12-3 or TRBV12-4 with TRBJ1-2, with TRBD1 matching over 7 bases. The CDR3 runs 14 residues. V trimming: 5 bases; J trimming: 4 bases; junction bases outside the gene matches: 7.

The rearrangement links TRBV6-5 to TRBJ1-2, with D maybe TRBD1 (5 bases). The CDR3 is 16 residues long. The germline gives CDR1 MNHEY, CDR2 SVGAGI. Trimming took 2 bases from V and 5 from J, leaving 18 bases between them. This chain's CDR3 is CASSYAGGASVYGYTF. The DNA of the CDR3 is TGTGCCAGCAGTTACGCGGGAGGGGCCTCAGTTTATGGCTACACCTTC.

This clonotype was observed many times. The chain combines TRBV28 with TRBJ1-2; D not certain. Germline V gene sequence: CDR1 MDHEN, CDR2 SYDVKM. The CDR3 runs 11 residues. Trimming pared 11 bases from V and 4 bases from J, leaving 11 bases between. The chain's CDR3 is CAGRSAYGYTF. DNA for the CDR3: TGTGCCGGAAGGTCCGCCTATGGCTACACCTTC.

This clonotype was counted many times. The chain combines TRBV12-3 or TRBV12-4 with TRBJ2-7; 7 nucleotides agree with TRBD2. The CDR3 runs 13 residues. V was clipped by 1 base and J by 6 bases; unmatched bases: 3. In DNA, the CDR3 is TGTGCCAGCAGTTTAGGACTAGCATCCGAGCAGTACTTC. It translates to CASSLGLASEQYF.